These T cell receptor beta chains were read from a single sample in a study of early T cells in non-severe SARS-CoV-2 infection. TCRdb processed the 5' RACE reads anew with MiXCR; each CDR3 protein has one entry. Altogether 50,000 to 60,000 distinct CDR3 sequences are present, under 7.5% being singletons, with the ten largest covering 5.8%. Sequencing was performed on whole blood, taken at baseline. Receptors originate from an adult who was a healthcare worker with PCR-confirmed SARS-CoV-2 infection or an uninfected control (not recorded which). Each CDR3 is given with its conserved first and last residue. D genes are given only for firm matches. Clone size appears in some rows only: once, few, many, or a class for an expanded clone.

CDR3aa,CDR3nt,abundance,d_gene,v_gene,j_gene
CASSDGGQGADEQFF,TGTGCCAGCAGTGACGGGGGACAGGGGGCCGATGAGCAGTTCTTC,-,TRBD1,TRBV6-4,TRBJ2-1
CASSLEGLVAFF,TGCGCCAGCAGCTTGGAGGGACTGGTAGCTTTCTTT,-,-,TRBV5-1,TRBJ1-1
CSARERVTGELFF,TGCAGTGCTAGAGAGAGGGTCACCGGGGAGCTGTTTTTT,many,-,TRBV20-1,TRBJ2-2
CASSLAGHQETQYF,TGTGCCAGCAGCTTAGCGGGGCATCAAGAGACCCAGTACTTC,many,-,TRBV7-9,TRBJ2-5
CASSWGGNQETQYF,TGTGCCAGCAGTTGGGGGGGAAACCAAGAGACCCAGTACTTC,few,TRBD2,TRBV7-2,TRBJ2-5
CASSPGQGTEAFF,TGTGCCAGCAGCCCAGGACAGGGGACTGAAGCTTTCTTT,few,TRBD1,TRBV7-3,TRBJ1-1
CASSTLAGGTYNEQFF,TGTGCCAGCAGTACCCTCGCGGGGGGCACCTACAATGAGCAGTTCTTC,-,TRBD2,TRBV6-5,TRBJ2-1
CASSPSRQEFNEKLFF,TGTGCCAGCTCCCCTTCGCGACAGGAGTTTAATGAAAAACTGTTTTTT,-,-,TRBV18,TRBJ1-4
CSARDSRKDEQFF,TGCAGTGCAAGGGACAGTCGGAAAGATGAGCAGTTCTTC,-,TRBD1,TRBV20-1,TRBJ2-1
CSVRPRALSFGYTF,TGCAGCGTCAGGCCCAGGGCTCTATCTTTCGGCTACACCTTC,-,-,TRBV29-1,TRBJ1-2
CASSSNREGELFF,TGTGCCAGCAGCTCTAACAGGGAAGGGGAGCTGTTTTTT,few,-,TRBV7-9,TRBJ2-2
CASSQESATGNSYEQYF,TGCGCCAGCAGCCAAGAATCGGCGACAGGAAACTCCTACGAGCAGTACTTC,many,-,TRBV4-3,TRBJ2-7
CASSYFSNQPQHF,TGTGCCAGCAGTTATTTTAGCAATCAGCCCCAGCATTTT,few,-,TRBV6-7,TRBJ1-5
CASMASGSTDTQYF,TGTGCCAGCATGGCTAGCGGGAGCACAGATACGCAGTATTTT,many,TRBD2,TRBV2,TRBJ2-3
CASSPWPSGINTGELFF,TGTGCCAGCTCACCATGGCCTAGCGGTATCAACACCGGGGAGCTGTTTTTT,-,TRBD2,TRBV18,TRBJ2-2
CASRPLGYETQYF,TGTGCCAGCAGACCTCTGGGGTATGAGACCCAGTACTTC,-,-,TRBV27,TRBJ2-5
CSARDGPLKLLGVYGYTF,TGCAGTGCTAGAGATGGGCCACTTAAGCTCCTGGGAGTCTATGGCTACACCTTC,many,-,TRBV20-1,TRBJ1-2
CASSPRIDTQYF,TGTGCCAGCAGCCCCCGGATCGATACGCAGTATTTT,few,-,TRBV9,TRBJ2-3
CASSLYLGKNTEAFF,TGTGCCAGCAGTTTATATCTGGGGAAAAACACTGAAGCTTTCTTT,many,-,TRBV27,TRBJ1-1
CASSLRGRGPYEQYF,TGTGCCAGCAGCCTACGGGGAAGGGGGCCATACGAGCAGTACTTC,many,TRBD1,TRBV7-9,TRBJ2-7
CASSPGLAGADTQYF,TGTGCCAGCTCGCCGGGACTAGCCGGGGCAGATACGCAGTATTTT,-,TRBD2,TRBV18,TRBJ2-3
CASSSMGLTDTQYF,TGCGCCAGCAGTAGCATGGGGCTCACAGATACGCAGTATTTT,few,-,TRBV10-1,TRBJ2-3
CASSDRRDSLVNTEAFF,TGTGCCAGCAGTGATCGCCGGGACAGCTTAGTGAACACTGAAGCTTTCTTT,many,TRBD1,TRBV2,TRBJ1-1
CASTMSSGANVLTF,TGTGCCAGCACTATGAGCTCTGGGGCCAACGTCCTGACTTTC,few,-,TRBV28,TRBJ2-6
CASSFGPGQETQYF,TGCGCCAGCAGCTTTGGGCCGGGCCAAGAGACCCAGTACTTC,few,-,TRBV5-1,TRBJ2-5
CASSPPRVSYEQYF,TGTGCCAGCAGCCCGCCCAGGGTCTCCTACGAGCAGTACTTC,-,-,TRBV7-8,TRBJ2-7
CASSLAIETSNYGYTF,TGTGCCAGCAGCTTGGCCATCGAGACATCAAACTATGGCTACACCTTC,-,-,TRBV5-6,TRBJ1-2
CASSPGQGGDTGELFF,TGTGCCAGCAGCCCTGGACAGGGGGGAGACACCGGGGAGCTGTTTTTT,-,TRBD1,TRBV7-9,TRBJ2-2
CAGSPPGTAYEQYF,TGTGCCGGCTCACCGCCGGGTACAGCATACGAGCAGTACTTC,-,-,TRBV18,TRBJ2-7
CSARFGRGNSRNEQFF,TGCAGTGCCCGATTCGGGCGGGGGAACTCTCGAAATGAGCAGTTCTTC,-,TRBD2,TRBV20-1,TRBJ2-1
CASSWSGDSSGANVLTF,TGTGCCAGCAGTTGGTCGGGCGACTCCTCTGGGGCCAACGTCCTGACTTTC,-,-,TRBV28,TRBJ2-6